These 17 T cell receptor beta chains were all obtained from the same sample, sequenced in a study of shared clonotypes between healthy human individuals (dated by TCRdb to the early 2020s). Library generation was performed with the immunoSEQ multiplex PCR assay. Drawn from immuneACCESS, this table holds only the in-frame rearrangements with V and J called that TCRdb kept. Clones are partly lost; checked studies trace under half to an unresolved V gene and leave the rest unexplained. Within this sample are 2 million to 3 million clones, with 80% to 95% of them counted one time only. The biggest ten clones account for around 0.37% of the sample. Material: naive CD4+ T cells from PBMCs. The cell subset or site label of this sample denotes: CD45RA+ positively selected. These receptors all stem from a man younger than 30 in good health. Some clones in this sample may be carry-over from other donors' samples.

This clone was seen just once. This sample includes further DNA sequences coding for the same CDR3. The chain employs TRBV4-1 and TRBJ1-1; D might be TRBD1 (6 bases). In germline, CDR1 is MGHRA, CDR2 YSYEKL. The ends were cut back, 6 bases at V and 3 bases at J, with 20 bases in the middle. This CDR3 region has 16 residues. The CDR3 region has the DNA TGCGCCAGCAGTCGCCTTAACAGGGCCCAGGACACTGAAGCTTTCTTT. Encoded protein: CASSRLNRAQDTEAFF.

J is TRBJ2-2 and V is TRBV25-1; D ambiguous. This CDR3 has 16 amino acids. The germline CDR1 and CDR2 sequences are MGHDK and SYGVNS. Trimming took 3 bases from V and 0 from J, leaving 11 bases between them. Written as DNA, the CDR3 is TGTGCCAGCAGTGATTCAAGGGCCCCGAACACCGGGGAGCTGTTTTTT. It codes for CASSDSRAPNTGELFF.

The chain combines TRBV7-2 with TRBJ2-1, with 7 nucleotides matching TRBD2. The germline gives CDR1 SGHTA, CDR2 FQGNSA. The CDR3 is made up of 18 amino acids. Losses at the gene ends were 5 bases for V and 5 bases for J; bases not matched to a gene: 18. Here the CDR3 reads CASSPRLGGRSAHNEQFF. For the CDR3, the DNA is TGTGCCAGCAGCCCGCGATTGGGCGGGAGATCGGCCCACAATGAGCAGTTCTTC.

This chain joins TRBV4-1 and TRBJ2-1, with a tentative D call TRBD2 (6 bases). V lost 1 base to trimming and J lost 3 bases, with 13 bases between them. The CDR3 consists of 16 residues. Germline CDR1 is MGHRA and CDR2 is YSYEKL. The CDR3 nucleotides read TGCGCCAGCAGCCAAGTTTTGAGGGACTTCTACAATGAGCAGTTCTTC. Encoded protein: CASSQVLRDFYNEQFF.

This sequence joins TRBV6-1 and TRBJ2-6, with D unresolved. The ends were cut back, 3 bases at V and 2 bases at J, with 8 bases in the middle. From germline, CDR1 is MNHNS and CDR2 SASEGT. The CDR3 consists of 15 residues. CDR3 residues: CASSDSAAGANVLTF. The CDR3 nucleotides read TGTGCCAGCAGTGACTCCGCGGCTGGGGCCAACGTCCTGACTTTC.

The gene calls are TRBV28 and TRBJ1-3; no clear D gene. Germline V gives CDR1 MDHEN, CDR2 SYDVKM. CDR3 length equals 15 residues. Trimming left V 7 bases short and J 3 bases short, with 16 bases between. Here the CDR3 reads CASNPGSPSGNTIYF. The DNA for the CDR3 is TGTGCCAGCAACCCCGGGTCCCCGAGTGGAAACACCATATATTTT.

V gene TRBV7-9 combines with J gene TRBJ2-5; D possibly corresponds to TRBD1 (5 bases). This CDR3 spans 13 amino acids. V shed 4 bases and J shed 4 bases, with 10 bases lying between them. Germline V gives CDR1 SEHNR, CDR2 FQNEAQ (reference sequence). Here the CDR3 reads CASSSRVPETQYF. CDR3 nucleotide sequence: TGTGCCAGCAGCTCCAGGGTTCCAGAGACCCAGTACTTC.

The chain joins TRBV6-5 to TRBJ2-7, with TRBD1 matching 9 bases. The CDR3 loop spans 15 amino acids. The V and J ends lost 5 bases and 1 base, in that order; junction bases with no gene match: 6. Germline CDR1 is MNHEY and CDR2 is SVGAGI. CDR3 amino acids: CASSQAGTGSYEQYF. The DNA for the CDR3 is TGTGCCAGCAGTCAGGCCGGGACAGGGTCCTACGAGCAGTACTTC.

This clone was detected only once. The chain links TRBV25-1 to TRBJ2-7; D remains unclear. This CDR3 region has 11 residues. The V end was cut by 5 bases, the J end by 4 bases, with 6 bases between. The germline gives CDR1 MGHDK, CDR2 SYGVNS. CDR3 sequence reads: CASSTNYEQYF. In DNA form, the CDR3 reads TGTGCCAGCAGTACGAATTACGAGCAGTACTTC.

The chain links TRBV5-8 to TRBJ2-7; TRBD1 agrees at 7 bases. CDR1 and CDR2 from the germline V gene are SGHTS and YDEGEE. J was trimmed by 0 bases and V by 4 bases; bases with no gene match: 7. The CDR3 length is 15 residues. The CDR3 coding sequence is TGTGCCAGCAGCACCGGGACAGACGCCTCCTACGAGCAGTACTTC. This gives the protein CASSTGTDASYEQYF.

The V call is TRBV6-5, the J call TRBJ2-5; 7 bases fit TRBD1. The CDR3 loop spans 13 amino acids. From germline, CDR1 is MNHEY and CDR2 SVGAGI. The J segment lost 7 bases and the V segment lost 10 bases, leaving 12 bases of the junction unmatched. CDR3 protein: CATETGVPGTQYF. DNA of the CDR3: TGTGCCACCGAAACAGGGGTTCCAGGGACCCAGTACTTC.

This chain links TRBV19 with TRBJ2-5; D is perhaps TRBD2 (6 bases). Germline V gene data show CDR1 as LNHDA and CDR2 as SQIVND (reference sequence). The CDR3 has 15 amino acids. The V end lost 4 bases, the J end lost 2 bases, and 14 bases lay between the germline ends. CDR3 residues: CASSRKWTNQETQYF. The CDR3, as DNA: TGTGCCAGTAGTAGGAAATGGACTAATCAAGAGACCCAGTACTTC.

The V call is TRBV30, the J call TRBJ2-5; TRBD1 is a possible D gene (6 bases). V dropped 2 bases and J dropped 5 bases, with 12 bases sitting between them. Germline CDR1 GTSNPN, CDR2 SVGIG (reference sequence). This CDR3 region has 13 residues. CDR3 in amino acids: CAWSTDSWETQYF. The CDR3 DNA reads TGTGCCTGGAGTACGGACAGTTGGGAGACCCAGTACTTC. Filled out from reference TRBV30 and TRBJ2-5, the complete variable domain reads SQTIHQWPATLVQPVGSPLSLECTVEGTSNPNLYWYRQAAGRGLQLLFYSVGIGQISSEVPQNLSASRPQDRQFILSSKKLLLSDSGFYLCAWSTDSWETQYFGPGTRLLVL.

The sample holds one count of this clone. This specimen includes other DNA sequences encoding the same CDR3. This sequence joins TRBV5-1 and TRBJ2-3; D unresolved. CDR1 and CDR2 (germline): SGHRS, YFSETQ. The V end lost 0 bases, the J end lost 1 base, and 6 bases lay between the germline ends. The length of the CDR3 is 14 residues. The CDR3 loop reads CASSLAARTDTQYF. The DNA of the CDR3 is TGCGCCAGCAGCTTGGCCGCCCGCACAGATACGCAGTATTTT. The complete variable domain, with remaining parts taken from reference TRBV5-1 and TRBJ2-3, reads KAGVTQTPRYLIKTRGQQVTLSCSPISGHRSVSWYQQTPGQGLQFLFEYFSETQRNKGNFPGRFSGRQFSNSRSEMNVSTLELGDSALYLCASSLAARTDTQYFGPGTRLTVL.

This clone was observed once. The sample contains more than one DNA sequence encoding this CDR3. The rearrangement uses TRBV19 and TRBJ2-1; 13 bases align to TRBD2. The germline gives CDR1 LNHDA, CDR2 SQIVND (reference sequence). V dropped 5 bases and J dropped 3; count of bases not matched to a gene: 4. The length of the CDR3 is 16 residues. CDR3 DNA: TGTGCCAGTAGTGGAAGACTAGCGGGAGGCTACAATGAGCAGTTCTTC. Translation: CASSGRLAGGYNEQFF. The full variable domain, in which reference TRBV19 and TRBJ2-1 provide the parts outside the CDR3, is DGGITQSPKYLFRKEGQNVTLSCEQNLNHDAMYWYRQDPGQGLRLIYYSQIVNDFQKGDIAEGYSVSREKKESFPLTVTSAQKNPTAFYLCASSGRLAGGYNEQFFGPGTRLTVL.

Comments on this clone: Other nucleotide sequences in the sample specify the same CDR3. This sequence joins TRBV18 and TRBJ2-2; 12 bases are a match to TRBD2. The germline V gene encodes CDR1 KGHSH and CDR2 LQKENI. J gave up 6 bases and V 1 base, and 6 bases lay outside the gene matches. The CDR3 consists of 17 residues. The CDR3 region is CASSPLLAGGPAGELFF. The DNA for the CDR3 is TGTGCCAGCTCACCACTGCTAGCGGGAGGGCCCGCCGGGGAGCTGTTTTTT.

The V and J genes are TRBV11-2 and TRBJ2-3; 8 bases agree with TRBD2. Germline CDR1 is SGHAT and CDR2 is FQNNGV. The CDR3 spans 16 residues. The junction had 10 bases not matched to a gene; V was cut back by 5 bases and J by 3 bases. Here the CDR3 DNA reads TGTGCCAGCAGCCTCCTGGCGGGAGGTAGTACAGATACGCAGTATTTT. This codes for CASSLLAGGSTDTQYF.